These T cell receptor beta chains were read from a single sample in a study of CD8+ T cells in alopecia areata. TCRdb keeps only in-frame clones here, not all; method: immunoSEQ multiplex PCR. Of 110,000 or so clones in the sample, roughly three fifths were seen once. Sequencing was performed on CD4+ T cells sorted from blood, taken at week 24, from a patient treated with tofacitinib. The receptors were sampled from a human donor with alopecia areata. Each CDR3 is given with its conserved first and last residue. A D gene is named only where the DNA matches it firmly. Rows give clone size only sometimes, using once, few, many, or a class for an expanded clone.

v_gene	abundance	j_gene	d_gene	CDR3aa	CDR3nt
TRBV29-1	.	TRBJ2-3	.	CSVGGSLTDTQYF	TGCAGCGTCGGCGGTTCACTCACAGATACGCAGTATTTT
TRBV29-1	.	TRBJ2-7	TRBD1	CSVKGGRGRLNEQYF	TGCAGCGTCAAGGGGGGCAGGGGGCGTCTGAACGAGCAGTACTTC
TRBV5-6	once	TRBJ1-2	.	CASSLLTQFYGYTF	TGTGCCAGCAGCTTGTTGACGCAGTTCTATGGCTACACCTTC
TRBV5-1	few	TRBJ1-2	.	CASSAGGDMGTYTF	TGCGCCAGCAGCGCTGGAGGGGACATGGGGACATACACCTTC
TRBV7-2	.	TRBJ2-7	.	CASSLGESYEQYF	TGTGCCAGCAGCTTAGGGGAATCCTACGAGCAGTACTTC
TRBV5-1	medium-sized	TRBJ2-2	.	CASSFSTSNTGELFF	TGCGCCAGCAGCTTCTCCACTTCGAACACCGGGGAGCTGTTTTTT
TRBV4-3	.	TRBJ2-5	TRBD2	CASSQTLPGSGQETQYF	TGCGCCAGCAGCCAAACCCTCCCCGGTAGCGGGCAAGAGACCCAGTACTTC
TRBV2	.	TRBJ2-5	.	CASSENRGGETQYF	TGTGCCAGCAGTGAAAACAGGGGAGGGGAGACCCAGTACTTC
TRBV5-1	.	TRBJ2-5	TRBD2	CASSPGTSREETQYF	TGCGCCAGCAGCCCGGGGACTAGCAGGGAGGAGACCCAGTACTTC
TRBV6-6	.	TRBJ2-1	.	CASTFRLGGDEQFF	TGTGCCAGCACCTTCAGACTAGGGGGCGATGAGCAGTTCTTC
TRBV7-8	.	TRBJ1-1	.	CASSLGDIRNTEAFF	TGTGCCAGCAGCTTAGGTGACATCAGGAACACTGAAGCTTTCTTT
TRBV29-1	.	TRBJ2-5	.	CSLDTPETQYF	TGCAGCCTTGACACTCCAGAGACCCAGTACTTC
TRBV11-2	.	TRBJ2-7	TRBD1	CASSRDRDRGLYEQYF	TGTGCCAGCAGTCGGGACCGGGACAGGGGGCTCTACGAGCAGTACTTC
TRBV6-5	.	TRBJ1-2	.	CASSQDSYRYTF	TGTGCCAGCAGCCAGGACAGTTATCGCTACACCTTC
TRBV5-1	.	TRBJ2-1	TRBD2	CASSLAGGHNEQFF	TGCGCCAGCAGCCTAGCGGGGGGACACAATGAGCAGTTCTTC